This T cell receptor (beta chain) was observed in a study of cytomegalovirus exposure and HLA in healthy donors (dated by TCRdb to about 2017). Broadly, across the study: According to a later analysis, one platform produced both the 120 validation repertoires and the roughly 640 repertoires of the first cohort. Along with the approximately 700-subject first cohort, a separate validation cohort of around 110 different subjects was used. The aim of the study was to test whether cataloging public T cell receptors could identify signatures of past pathogen exposure. High-throughput TCR immunosequencing, statistical association of individual TCRs with disease status, and machine learning were combined to predict cytomegalovirus infection status.

The donors belonged to the validation cohort of roughly 120 subjects, which was separate from the approximately 700-subject first cohort. The library was produced with the immunoSEQ multiplex PCR assay. For the original study's pipeline: A statistical classification framework was built to diagnose cytomegalovirus status from the catalog of TCR beta chain sequences. The table was pulled from immuneACCESS by TCRdb, which kept in-frame rearrangements only. Such tables lose some clones; where checked, under half of the loss comes from unresolved V genes, and the rest has no known cause. The D gene and trimming were derived from the DNA, and the V and J assignments and clone size from that table. In all, the sample holds 200,000 or so clones, and 84% of those were seen once. The ten largest clones represent roughly 7% of the sample. What the study reported, not specific to this receptor: The classifier was reported to diagnose cytomegalovirus status with high specificity and sensitivity in both the original cohort and the validation cohort. A few of the identified cytomegalovirus-associated TCR beta chains were confirmed in vitro to be specific for cytomegalovirus antigens. Most TCR sequences were seen in very few donors, while some public TCRs were found in many individuals. All 120 or so repertoires were used to score co-occurrence in the validation cohort in a later analysis, because that analysis had no HLA typing for the cohort. In the study, approximately 150 TCR beta chains were listed as associated with cytomegalovirus. According to the authors, the approach could potentially be generalized to other disease states and immunological phenotypes. Of the cluster scores, around 95% were above 0 in a later analysis, which found that TCRs clustered in the first cohort also tended to co-occur in the 120 validation repertoires.

A remark on this clone: Its antigen is currently not known. No quality values exist for individual bases; no much larger clone is one base distant.

The CDR3 goes from the cysteine to the phenylalanine over 14 residues. Only the CDR3 region is kept as DNA, spanning 42 bases read in frame from base 1. The junction shows trimming of 3 bases on V and 0 bases on J, and the gene matches do not reach 2 bases of it. The germline V gene gives CDR1 as SGHVS and CDR2 as FQNEAQ. The sequenced sample consisted of PBMCs. This clonotype originated in a man younger than 35 in good health and CMV-seropositive. The rearrangement combines TRBV7-8 with TRBJ2-7, with 7 bases aligning to TRBD2. This receptor carries the CDR3 CASSFGGSSYEQYF. The nucleotide sequence is TGTGCCAGCAGCTTCGGCGGGAGCTCCTACGAGCAGTACTTC. Reference TRBV7-8 and TRBJ2-7 proteins supply the regions before and after the CDR3; the full variable domain is: GAGVSQSPRYKVAKRGQDVALRCDPISGHVSLFWYQQALGQGPEFLTYFQNEAQLDKSGLPSDRFFAERPEGSVSTLKIQRTQQEDSAVYLCASSFGGSSYEQYFGPGTRLTVT.